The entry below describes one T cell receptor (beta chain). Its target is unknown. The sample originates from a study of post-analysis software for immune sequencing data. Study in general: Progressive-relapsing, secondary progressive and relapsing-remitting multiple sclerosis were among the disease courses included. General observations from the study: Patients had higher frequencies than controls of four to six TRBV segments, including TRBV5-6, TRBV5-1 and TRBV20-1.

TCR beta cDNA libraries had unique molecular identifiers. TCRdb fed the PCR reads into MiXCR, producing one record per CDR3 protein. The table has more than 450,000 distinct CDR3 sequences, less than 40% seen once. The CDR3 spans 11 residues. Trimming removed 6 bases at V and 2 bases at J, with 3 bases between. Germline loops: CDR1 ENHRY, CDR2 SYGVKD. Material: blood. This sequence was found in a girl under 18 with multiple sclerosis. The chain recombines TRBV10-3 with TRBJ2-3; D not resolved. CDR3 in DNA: TGTGCCATCAGCAACACAGATACGCAGTATTTT. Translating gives CAISNTDTQYF.